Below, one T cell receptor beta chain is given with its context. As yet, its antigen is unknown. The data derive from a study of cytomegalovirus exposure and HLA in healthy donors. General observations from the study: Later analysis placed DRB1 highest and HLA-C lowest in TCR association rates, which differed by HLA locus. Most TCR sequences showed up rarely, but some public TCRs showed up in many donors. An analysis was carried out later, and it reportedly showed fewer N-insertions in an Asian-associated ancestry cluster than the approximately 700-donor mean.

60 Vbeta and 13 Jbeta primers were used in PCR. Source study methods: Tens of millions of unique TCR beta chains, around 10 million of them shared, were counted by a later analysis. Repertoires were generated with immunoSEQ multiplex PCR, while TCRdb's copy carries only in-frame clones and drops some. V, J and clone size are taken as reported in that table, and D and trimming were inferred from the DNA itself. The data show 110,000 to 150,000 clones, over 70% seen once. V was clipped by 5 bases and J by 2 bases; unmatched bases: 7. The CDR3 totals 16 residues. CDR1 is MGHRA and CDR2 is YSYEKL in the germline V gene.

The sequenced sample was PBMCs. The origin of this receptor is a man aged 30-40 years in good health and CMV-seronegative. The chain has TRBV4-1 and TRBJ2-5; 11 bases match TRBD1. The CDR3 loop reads CASSIRTGGVQETQYF. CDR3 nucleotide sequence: TGCGCCAGCAGCATTCGGACAGGGGGCGTTCAAGAGACCCAGTACTTC.